Below are 30 T cell receptor beta chains sequenced from a single sample in a study of Ad26.COV2.S vaccination and SARS-CoV-2 variants. The treatment was: about 20 received Ad26.COV2.S at low or high dose, single or two shots; 5 received placebo; per-sample allocation not given. Day 63 following the first vaccine or placebo injection was when the samples were taken. Profiled with immunoSEQ multiplex PCR; TCRdb holds only in-frame clones, not every one. The sample consists of a few hundred thousand clones, more than 80% of them appearing once. This material consisted of peripheral blood, taken in a trial of Ad26.COV2.S vaccine versus placebo. Every receptor here comes from a person between 18 and 60 years old who received the Ad26.COV2.S COVID-19 vaccine or a placebo.

The chain carries TRBV7-9 and TRBJ1-2; no definite D call. V shed 4 bases and J shed 6 bases, with 9 bases lying between them. This CDR3 contains 12 residues. Per germline, CDR1 SEHNR and CDR2 FQNEAQ (reference sequence). CDR3: CASSSTGDGYTF. In DNA, the CDR3 is TGTGCCAGCAGCTCGACCGGGGATGGCTACACCTTC.

The V and J genes are TRBV28 and TRBJ2-7; the D is unclear. The CDR3 is made up of 15 amino acids. The V and J ends lost 6 bases and 3 bases respectively, with 18 bases between them. The germline gives CDR1 MDHEN, CDR2 SYDVKM. In nucleotides, the CDR3 is TGTGCCAGCAGCCCCGGTGCTGCTCCCGACTACGAGCAGTACTTC. Protein: CASSPGAAPDYEQYF.

The genes are TRBV27 and TRBJ1-2, with 10 bases matching TRBD1. The CDR3 sequence is 14 residues long. From germline, CDR1 is MNHEY and CDR2 SMNVEV (reference sequence). J gave up 6 bases and V 5 bases, and 6 bases lay outside the gene matches. CDR3 in amino acids: CASSRQGARDGYTF. The CDR3 bases are TGTGCCAGCAGTCGACAGGGGGCGCGCGATGGCTACACCTTC.

V is TRBV12-5 and J is TRBJ2-1, with 9 bases aligning to TRBD1. Germline trimming cut 7 bases from V and 9 bases from J; bases unmatched to any gene: 10. The CDR3 is made up of 14 amino acids. Germline V gene data show CDR1 as LGHNT and CDR2 as FRNRAP. The CDR3 reads CASALTTGGSEQFF. The CDR3 nucleotides are TGTGCTAGTGCCCTAACAACAGGGGGCAGTGAGCAGTTCTTC.

This CDR3 is CASSPHGPGSTEAFF. The CDR3 nucleotides are TGTGCCAGCAGCCCCCACGGCCCGGGTAGCACTGAAGCTTTCTTT. The gene calls are TRBV9 and TRBJ1-1; D is uncertain. CDR3 length: 15 residues. With 4 bases removed from V and 4 bases from J, the gap between germline ends came to 17 bases. CDR1 and CDR2 from the germline V gene are SGDLS and YYNGEE.

The genes are TRBV11-3 and TRBJ1-1; no firm D call. CDR1 SGHNT and CDR2 YENEEA come from the germline V gene. The CDR3 is 12 residues long. V gave up 1 base and J gave up 7 bases, with 7 bases separating them. In nucleotides, the CDR3 is TGTGCCAGCAGCTTAGGCCGGGGTGAAGCTTTCTTT. This codes for CASSLGRGEAFF.

The chain uses TRBV19 and TRBJ1-5; D gene uncertain. The CDR3 is 13 residues long. Germline V lookup: CDR1 LNHDA, CDR2 SQIVND (reference sequence). The V end lost 3 bases, the J end lost 8 bases, and 11 bases lay between the germline ends. This CDR3 reads CASSIRFMEPQHF. The DNA of the CDR3 is TGTGCCAGTAGTATTAGATTTATGGAGCCCCAGCATTTT.

The chain couples TRBV20-1 to TRBJ2-7, with 13 bases fitting TRBD2. The germline V gene has CDR1 DFQATT and CDR2 SNEGSKA (reference sequence). The CDR3 consists of 14 residues. The trim removed 3 bases at V and 8 bases at J, leaving 7 bases unmatched. CDR3 sequence (DNA): TGCAGTGCTAGTCCGGGACTAGCGGGAAGGAAGCAGTACTTC. Protein sequence: CSASPGLAGRKQYF.

This clone was detected once. The genes are TRBV7-9 and TRBJ1-1; TRBD1 is a possible D gene (5 bases). Germline V gene sequence: CDR1 SEHNR, CDR2 FQNEAQ (reference sequence). This CDR3 has 14 amino acids. V shed 0 bases and J shed 10 bases, with 15 bases lying between them. CDR3 sequence: CASSLATATSGAFF. Written as DNA, the CDR3 is TGTGCCAGCAGCTTAGCGACAGCCACCAGCGGAGCTTTCTTT.

The chain has TRBV6-6 and TRBJ2-1, with TRBD2 identical over 9 bases. V trimming: 7 bases; J trimming: 1 base; junction bases outside the gene matches: 8. The CDR3 is made up of 16 amino acids. CDR1 MNHNY and CDR2 SVGAGI come from the germline V gene (reference sequence). This CDR3 is CASTPGAGGSYNEQFF. The DNA of the CDR3 is TGTGCCAGCACCCCAGGGGCGGGAGGGTCCTACAATGAGCAGTTCTTC.

This rearrangement joins TRBV5-1 to TRBJ2-7; 10 bases line up with TRBD2. J was trimmed by 3 bases and V by 5 bases; bases with no gene match: 8. The CDR3 covers 15 residues. Germline values: CDR1 SGHRS, CDR2 YFSETQ. The CDR3 DNA follows: TGCGCCAGCAGACCCGGACTAGCGGAGATCTACGAGCAGTACTTC. Its protein product is CASRPGLAEIYEQYF.

This clone has just a few counts. V is TRBV10-3 and J is TRBJ1-1; no clear D gene. V lost 3 bases and J 4 bases, leaving 12 bases between the germline ends. This CDR3 comprises 14 residues. Looked up from germline, CDR1 is ENHRY and CDR2 is SYGVKD. CDR3 protein: CAISDTRGTTEAFF. CDR3 DNA: TGTGCCATCAGTGATACCCGTGGTACCACTGAAGCTTTCTTT.

This clone occurred once. The chain is built from TRBV5-1 and TRBJ2-3; D ambiguous. Germline V gene lookup returns CDR1 SGHRS and CDR2 YFSETQ. The V end was cut by 0 bases, the J end by 0 bases, with 5 bases between. This CDR3 spans 14 amino acids. The CDR3 DNA sequence: TGCGCCAGCAGCTTGGTTGCTAGCACAGATACGCAGTATTTT. Residues: CASSLVASTDTQYF.

The chain employs TRBV19 and TRBJ2-1; 11 bases map to TRBD2. V trimming: 7 bases; J trimming: 5 bases; junction bases outside the gene matches: 7. CDR3 size: 15 residues. Germline V gives CDR1 LNHDA, CDR2 SQIVND (reference sequence). The CDR3 sequence is CASTQLAGVHNEQFF. Written as DNA, the CDR3 is TGTGCCAGTACCCAACTAGCGGGAGTCCACAATGAGCAGTTCTTC.

This rearrangement joins TRBV7-7 to TRBJ2-5; weak D call: TRBD2 (6 bases). The length of the CDR3 is 15 residues. V lost 5 bases, J lost 5 bases, and 18 bases lay in between. Germline CDR1 SSHAT, CDR2 FNYEAQ (reference sequence). For the CDR3, the DNA is TGTGCCAGCAGCGGAGGGGTGGGTGCGAGGGAGACCCAGTACTTC. Its protein is CASSGGVGARETQYF.

The chain employs TRBV30 and TRBJ1-2; 9 bases fit TRBD1. This CDR3 is built from 19 residues. Germline V lookup: CDR1 GTSNPN, CDR2 SVGIG (reference sequence). Trimming removed 4 bases from V and 7 bases from J; junction bases left unmatched: 25. The CDR3 region has the DNA TGTGCCTGGAACCGTTCCCCCATCGGGACAGGGATGGCCTGGCGTGGCTACACCTTC. It specifies CAWNRSPIGTGMAWRGYTF.

The V gene is TRBV30, the J gene TRBJ1-4, with no clear D. Germline V gives CDR1 GTSNPN, CDR2 SVGIG (reference sequence). CDR3 size: 15 residues. Trimming removed 2 bases from V and 7 bases from J, with 17 bases in between. DNA for the CDR3: TGTGCCTGGAGTCTAGGACCACAAGCGAGTGAAAAACTGTTTTTT. It is translated as CAWSLGPQASEKLFF.

The rearrangement uses TRBV3-1 (or the pseudogene TRBV3-2) and TRBJ2-3; 14 positions agree with TRBD2. V trimming: 1 base; J trimming: 0 bases; junction bases outside the gene matches: 15. The CDR3 spans 22 residues. The germline V gene has CDR1 LGHDT and CDR2 YNNKEL (reference sequence). The CDR3 protein is CASSQGLAGGFGLLLSTDTQYF. The CDR3 DNA reads as TGTGCCAGCAGCCAAGGACTAGCGGGAGGGTTCGGCCTTCTACTAAGCACAGATACGCAGTATTTT.

The chain's CDR3 is CASSDATGGLSGNTEAFF. DNA for the CDR3: TGCGCCAGCAGCGATGCGACAGGGGGCTTATCGGGGAACACTGAAGCTTTCTTT. The J gene is TRBJ1-1, the V gene TRBV4-3, with 10 bases lining up with TRBD1. The CDR3 sequence is 18 residues long. The germline V gene has CDR1 LGHNA and CDR2 YSLEER. V shed 5 bases, J shed 1 base, and the junction held 13 bases outside the gene matches.

The V gene is TRBV29-1, the J gene TRBJ1-5, with D maybe TRBD1 (5 bases). Trimming stripped 4 bases from V and 9 bases from J, with 16 bases between. The CDR3 sequence is 13 residues long. Germline CDR1 and CDR2: SQVTM and ANQGSEA. The CDR3 DNA reads as TGCAGCGTTGGTCAGGGACGTAAGGGGCCCCAGCATTTT. Protein product: CSVGQGRKGPQHF.

The chain links TRBV6-1 to TRBJ2-5; the D is unclear. Germline V gene lookup returns CDR1 MNHNS and CDR2 SASEGT. V gave up 4 bases and J gave up 4 bases, with 4 bases separating them. CDR3 length: 11 residues. In DNA, the CDR3 is TGTGCCAGCAGTGTAGCAGAGACCCAGTACTTC. Translating gives CASSVAETQYF.

The chain is built from TRBV28 and TRBJ1-4, with D perhaps TRBD1 (6 bases). The CDR3 sequence is 16 residues long. In germline, CDR1 is MDHEN, CDR2 SYDVKM. Between the trimmed V and J ends, which lost 3 bases and 0 bases, there was a span of 11 bases. The chain's CDR3 is CASSFGQTTTNEKLFF. CDR3 nucleotides: TGTGCCAGCAGTTTTGGACAGACTACAACTAATGAAAAACTGTTTTTT.

The CDR3 nucleotides read TGCGCCAGCAGCGTCGGAGGGGGGGCGCCGAATGAGCAGTTCTTC. It encodes CASSVGGGAPNEQFF. The chain couples TRBV5-1 to TRBJ2-1, with D perhaps TRBD2 (7 bases). V shed 4 bases and J shed 7 bases, with 18 bases lying between them. This CDR3 comprises 15 residues. Germline loops: CDR1 SGHRS, CDR2 YFSETQ.

This rearrangement joins TRBV2 to TRBJ1-3; D is ambiguous. Germline values: CDR1 SNHLY, CDR2 FYNNEI. This CDR3 is built from 16 residues. The ends were cut back, 2 bases at V and 0 bases at J, with 11 bases in the middle. CDR3 sequence reads: CASSELRHNSGNTIYF. DNA of the CDR3: TGTGCCAGCAGTGAACTGAGACACAACTCTGGAAACACCATATATTTT.

The chain uses TRBV11-2 and TRBJ2-3; 10 positions match TRBD2. The length of the CDR3 is 15 residues. CDR1 is SGHAT, CDR2 FQNNGV, per germline. V shed 5 bases and J 5 bases; nucleotides not matched to a gene: 7. This CDR3 reads CASSGLAGAEDTQYF. In nucleotides, the CDR3 is TGTGCCAGCAGCGGGCTAGCGGGAGCTGAAGATACGCAGTATTTT.

This sequence joins TRBV7-2 and TRBJ2-4, with 10 bases lining up with TRBD1. The V gene's germline CDR1 is SGHTA and CDR2 FQGNSA. Losses at the gene ends were 5 bases for V and 4 bases for J; bases not matched to a gene: 5. CDR3 length equals 15 residues. CDR3 bases: TGTGCCAGCAGCCGGGACAGGGGAGGGAAAAACATTCAGTACTTC. This translates into CASSRDRGGKNIQYF.

The chain joins TRBV5-4 to TRBJ2-7, with D possibly TRBD1 on 6 matching bases. With 0 bases removed from V and 5 bases from J, the gap between germline ends came to 15 bases. CDR1 and CDR2 (germline): SGHNT, YYREEE (reference sequence). This CDR3 has 15 amino acids. The CDR3 loop is CASSLGQGTDHEQYF. DNA for the CDR3: TGTGCCAGCAGCTTGGGGCAGGGGACGGACCACGAGCAGTACTTC.

This chain links TRBV28 with TRBJ2-7; possible D gene TRBD1, 5 bases. Trimming shortened V by 4 bases and J by 0 bases, and 7 bases separated the two germline ends. The length of the CDR3 is 13 residues. Germline V CDR1 and CDR2: MDHEN, SYDVKM. The CDR3 sequence: CASSYQGSYEQYF. The DNA for the CDR3 is TGTGCCAGCAGTTATCAGGGCTCCTACGAGCAGTACTTC.

The rearrangement links TRBV7-3 to TRBJ2-7, with 9 bases aligning to TRBD1. The germline gives CDR1 SGHTA, CDR2 FQGTGA. The junction had 7 bases not matched to a gene; V was cut back by 4 bases and J by 3 bases. This CDR3 contains 15 residues. For the CDR3, the DNA is TGTGCCAGCAGCTGTGAAAAGACAGGGGGCTACGAGCAGTACTTC. The encoded protein is CASSCEKTGGYEQYF.

The chain joins TRBV4-1 to TRBJ2-1, with D possibly being TRBD1 or TRBD2 (5 bases each). Per the germline V gene, CDR1 is MGHRA and CDR2 is YSYEKL. Trimming took 5 bases from V and 2 from J, leaving 16 bases between them. This CDR3 is built from 16 residues. In nucleotides, the CDR3 is TGCGCCAGCAGCTTCCTCGAGGGGCCAGCCTACAATGAGCAGTTCTTC. It specifies CASSFLEGPAYNEQFF.